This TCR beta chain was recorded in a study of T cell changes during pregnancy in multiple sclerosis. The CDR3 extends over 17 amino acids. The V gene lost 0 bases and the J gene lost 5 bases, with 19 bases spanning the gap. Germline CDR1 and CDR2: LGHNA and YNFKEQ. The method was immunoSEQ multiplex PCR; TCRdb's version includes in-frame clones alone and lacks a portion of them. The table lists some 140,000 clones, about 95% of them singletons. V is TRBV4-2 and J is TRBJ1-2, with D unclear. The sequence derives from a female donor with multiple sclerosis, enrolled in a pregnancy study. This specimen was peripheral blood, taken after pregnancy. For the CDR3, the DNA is TGTGCCAGCAGCCAAGAGGTGGGCAGTCCCCCGCCTTATGGCTACACCTTC. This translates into CASSQEVGSPPPYGYTF.